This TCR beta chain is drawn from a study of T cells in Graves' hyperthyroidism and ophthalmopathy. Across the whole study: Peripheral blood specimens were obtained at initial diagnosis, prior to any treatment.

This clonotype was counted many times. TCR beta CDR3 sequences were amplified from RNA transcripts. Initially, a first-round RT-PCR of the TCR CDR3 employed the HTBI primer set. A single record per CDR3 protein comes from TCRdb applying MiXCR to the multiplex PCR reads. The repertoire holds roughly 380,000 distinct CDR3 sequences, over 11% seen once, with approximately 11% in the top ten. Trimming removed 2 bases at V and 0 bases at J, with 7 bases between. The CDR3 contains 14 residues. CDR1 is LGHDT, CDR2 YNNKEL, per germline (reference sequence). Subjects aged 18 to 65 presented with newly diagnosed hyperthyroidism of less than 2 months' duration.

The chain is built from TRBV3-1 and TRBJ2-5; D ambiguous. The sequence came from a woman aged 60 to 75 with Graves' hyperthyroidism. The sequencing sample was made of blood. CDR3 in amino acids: CASSQSQYQETQYF. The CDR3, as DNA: TGTGCCAGCAGCCAAAGCCAGTACCAAGAGACCCAGTACTTC.